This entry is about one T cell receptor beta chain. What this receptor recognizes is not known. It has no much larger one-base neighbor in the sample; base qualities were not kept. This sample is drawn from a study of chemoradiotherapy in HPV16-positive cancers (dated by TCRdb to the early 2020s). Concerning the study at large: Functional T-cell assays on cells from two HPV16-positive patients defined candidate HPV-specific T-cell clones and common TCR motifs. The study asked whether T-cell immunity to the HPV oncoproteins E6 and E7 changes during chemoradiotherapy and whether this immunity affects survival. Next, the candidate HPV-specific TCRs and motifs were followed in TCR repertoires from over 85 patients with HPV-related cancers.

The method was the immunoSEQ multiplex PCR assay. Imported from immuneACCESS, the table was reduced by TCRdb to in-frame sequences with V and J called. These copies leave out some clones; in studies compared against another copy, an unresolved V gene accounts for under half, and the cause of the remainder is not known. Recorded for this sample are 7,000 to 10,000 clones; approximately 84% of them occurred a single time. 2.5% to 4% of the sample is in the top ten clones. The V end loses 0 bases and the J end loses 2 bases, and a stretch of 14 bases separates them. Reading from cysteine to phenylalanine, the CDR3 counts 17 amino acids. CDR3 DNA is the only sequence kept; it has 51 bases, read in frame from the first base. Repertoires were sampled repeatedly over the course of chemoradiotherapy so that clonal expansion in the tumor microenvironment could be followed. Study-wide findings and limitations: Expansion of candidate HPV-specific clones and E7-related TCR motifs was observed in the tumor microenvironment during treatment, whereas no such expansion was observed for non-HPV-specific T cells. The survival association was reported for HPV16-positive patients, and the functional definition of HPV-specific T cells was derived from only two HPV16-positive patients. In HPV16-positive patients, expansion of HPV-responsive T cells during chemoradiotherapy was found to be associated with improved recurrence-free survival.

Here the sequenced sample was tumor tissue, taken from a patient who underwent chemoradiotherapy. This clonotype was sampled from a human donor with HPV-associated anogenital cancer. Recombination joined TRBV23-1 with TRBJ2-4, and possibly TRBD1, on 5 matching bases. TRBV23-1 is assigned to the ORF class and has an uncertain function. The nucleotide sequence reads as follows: TGCGCCAGCAGTCAATCCGGGCAGGGTGGAACCAAAAACATTCAGTACTTC. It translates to CASSQSGQGGTKNIQYF.